These 7 T cell receptor beta chains share one sample of origin, sequenced in a study of cytomegalovirus exposure and HLA in healthy donors. Assay: immunoSEQ multiplex PCR; the TCRdb copy retains only in-frame clones and omits some. The sample has approximately 280,000 clones, approximately 87% seen once. The sample comprised PBMCs. These receptors all stem from a woman younger than 30 in good health and CMV-seronegative.

This clone was observed a few times. This chain connects TRBV4-1 to TRBJ2-7; TRBD2 agrees at 8 bases. With 1 base clipped from V and 3 bases from J, the junction kept 5 bases outside the gene matches. There are 15 residues in the CDR3. Germline lookup yields CDR1 MGHRA and CDR2 YSYEKL. Here the CDR3 reads CASSQGAGEFYEQYF. CDR3 nucleotide sequence: TGCGCCAGCAGCCAAGGAGCGGGGGAGTTCTACGAGCAGTACTTC.

The chain links TRBV19 to TRBJ2-7; 8 nucleotides agree with TRBD2. The CDR3 is 15 residues long. Trimming took 6 bases from V and 0 from J; bases not matched to a gene: 7. CDR1 and CDR2 (germline): LNHDA, SQIVND (reference sequence). CDR3 sequence reads: CASSELAASSYEQYF. The CDR3 nucleotides are TGTGCCAGTAGCGAACTAGCGGCTAGCTCCTACGAGCAGTACTTC.

The chain is built from TRBV30 and TRBJ1-4; TRBD1 agrees at 8 bases. CDR3 length: 13 residues. J was trimmed by 10 bases and V by 4 bases; bases with no gene match: 8. Looked up from germline, CDR1 is GTSNPN and CDR2 is SVGIG (reference sequence). The CDR3 nucleotides are TGTGCCTGGACTCAGGACAGGGTGGCAAAACTGTTTTTT. As protein: CAWTQDRVAKLFF.

The rearrangement joins TRBV9 to TRBJ2-1; D is undetermined. CDR1 and CDR2 (germline): SGDLS, YYNGEE. This CDR3 has 17 amino acids. V was clipped by 0 bases and J by 4 bases, with 17 bases between them. The CDR3 loop is CASSVGLRRRLYNEQFF. The DNA for the CDR3 is TGTGCCAGCAGCGTAGGCCTGCGGCGGAGACTTTACAATGAGCAGTTCTTC.

V usage is TRBV7-2 and J usage is TRBJ1-2, with TRBD1 identical over 7 bases. CDR1 is SGHTA and CDR2 is FQGNSA in the germline V gene. This CDR3 has 12 amino acids. V lost 5 bases and J lost 6; bases outside the gene matches: 3. CDR3 coding DNA: TGTGCCAGCAGCGCCGACAGGGATGGCTACACCTTC. Amino acid sequence: CASSADRDGYTF.

This chain joins TRBV15 and TRBJ2-1, with 12 bases identical to TRBD2. The germline CDR1 and CDR2 sequences are LNHNV and YYDKDF (reference sequence). The CDR3 sequence is 15 residues long. J was trimmed by 4 bases and V by 4 bases; bases with no gene match: 2. CDR3 sequence reads: CATSKGLAGYNEQFF. In DNA form, the CDR3 reads TGTGCCACCAGCAAGGGACTAGCGGGTTACAATGAGCAGTTCTTC.

The chain couples TRBV10-3 to TRBJ2-2; D gene unclear. The CDR3 extends over 15 amino acids. The V end lost 1 base, the J end lost 3 bases, and 9 bases lay between the germline ends. Germline V gene sequence: CDR1 ENHRY, CDR2 SYGVKD. The CDR3 coding sequence is TGTGCCATCAGTGAGTGGCGCGCGGACACCGGGGAGCTGTTTTTT. Its protein is CAISEWRADTGELFF.